Each of the 4 T cell receptor beta chains below was sequenced from the same sample in a study of blood T cell repertoires in COVID-19. The assay was immunoSEQ multiplex PCR, and TCRdb's table has in-frame clones only and misses some. The data show around 310,000 clones, approximately 90% seen once. Sequencing was performed on peripheral blood. Every receptor here comes from a woman aged 55-69 years with acute or convalescent COVID-19.

The V gene is TRBV2, the J gene TRBJ1-5; no firm D call. The V gene's germline CDR1 is SNHLY and CDR2 FYNNEI. There are 14 residues in the CDR3. V was trimmed by 1 base and J by 5 bases, leaving 9 bases between them. CDR3 sequence: CASSEDEAYQPQHF. CDR3 bases: TGTGCCAGCAGTGAAGACGAAGCCTATCAGCCCCAGCATTTT.

This clone was detected a few times. The chain carries TRBV28 and TRBJ1-3; tentatively, D is TRBD1 (6 bases). This CDR3 comprises 15 residues. Trimming took 3 bases from V and 0 from J, leaving 9 bases between them. The V gene's germline CDR1 is MDHEN and CDR2 SYDVKM. The CDR3 DNA reads TGTGCCAGCAGTTTCGACAGGAGCTCTGGAAACACCATATATTTT. Protein product: CASSFDRSSGNTIYF.

This chain links TRBV28 with TRBJ2-3; D remains ambiguous. Looked up from germline, CDR1 is MDHEN and CDR2 is SYDVKM. Trimming cost V 10 bases and J 6 bases, with 14 bases left between them. The CDR3 length is 12 residues. The DNA of the CDR3 is TGTGCCACGCAGGCTATTGGGGATACGCAGTATTTT. Encoded protein: CATQAIGDTQYF. The full variable domain, rest sourced from reference TRBV28 and TRBJ2-3, is DVKVTQSSRYLVKRTGEKVFLECVQDMDHENMFWYRQDPGLGLRLIYFSYDVKMKEKGDIPEGYSVSREKKERFSLILESASTNQTSMYLCATQAIGDTQYFGPGTRLTVL.

CDR3 in amino acids: CASSYGGGLAEAFF. As DNA, the CDR3 is TGTGCCAGCAGTTACGGGGGCGGATTGGCTGAAGCTTTCTTT. V and J are TRBV6-6 and TRBJ1-1; D is possibly TRBD1 (6 bases). The V gene lost 2 bases and the J gene lost 6 bases, with 13 bases spanning the gap. The V gene's germline CDR1 is MNHNY and CDR2 SVGAGI (reference sequence). This CDR3 comprises 14 residues.